These T cell receptor beta chains were read from a single sample in a study of Ad26.COV2.S vaccination and SARS-CoV-2 variants. Sequencing used immunoSEQ multiplex PCR; TCRdb keeps in-frame clones, though not all of them. The table has 300,000 to 400,000 clones, 88% seen once; the top ten hold 5.5% to 7%. The sample here was peripheral blood, taken in a trial of Ad26.COV2.S vaccine versus placebo. The receptors here all came from a person aged 18-65 years who received the Ad26.COV2.S COVID-19 vaccine or a placebo. The conserved cysteine and the conserved F or W are not part of the CDR3 here.

CDR3 protein: ATSDPHTRFNRGPRISGGYT
V gene: TRBV24-1

CDR3 protein: ASSSGTGSQY
V gene: TRBV28

CDR3 protein: ASGLRAGGYT
V gene: TRBV12-5

CDR3 protein: ASSLAGRGLSYNEQF
V gene: TRBV7-8

CDR3 protein: ASSVGSGASNQPQH
V gene: TRBV9

CDR3 protein: ASSPRQVSYEQY
V gene: TRBV7-2

CDR3 protein: ASSIRGSGNEKLF
V gene: TRBV19

CDR3 protein: ASSLEREQGYGYT
V gene: TRBV5-4

CDR3 protein: ASSYDRGRIYSNQPQH
V gene: TRBV6-2/TRBV6-3

CDR3 protein: ASSSTPVGQGSTEAF
V gene: TRBV5-1

CDR3 protein: AWSKGTGVEKLF
V gene: TRBV30

CDR3 protein: ASTGTGTDTQY
V gene: TRBV28

CDR3 protein: ASSRTPNTGELF
V gene: TRBV9

CDR3 protein: ASSGWEEETQY
V gene: TRBV2

CDR3 protein: ASSQTGKNQPQH
V gene: TRBV3-1/TRBV3-2

CDR3 protein: SVGSPDRGRTDTQY
V gene: TRBV29-1

CDR3 protein: ASIRGRDYGYT
V gene: TRBV7-9

CDR3 protein: ASSSGTDSYEQY
V gene: TRBV13

CDR3 protein: ASSFNSMGETQY
V gene: TRBV28

CDR3 protein: ASSPGQGRRYTEAF
V gene: TRBV7-9

CDR3 protein: ASSHRGRDEKLF
V gene: TRBV19

CDR3 protein: ASSRDVFGGYGYT
V gene: TRBV27

CDR3 protein: ASTHGADQPQH
V gene: TRBV28

CDR3 protein: ASSERPGRGQY
V gene: TRBV25-1

CDR3 protein: ASQVNTEAF
V gene: TRBV30

CDR3 protein: SVGAGNGNQPQH
V gene: TRBV29-1

CDR3 protein: AIPGVAGNQPQH
V gene: TRBV28

CDR3 protein: ASSTTWVSEQY
V gene: TRBV4-3

CDR3 protein: ASSDRTDRGLDTQY
V gene: TRBV7-9

CDR3 protein: AISAGLSGQPQH
V gene: TRBV10-3

CDR3 protein: ASRLQGAAGNTIY
V gene: TRBV28

CDR3 protein: ASSSSGSGGARNTQY
V gene: TRBV7-3